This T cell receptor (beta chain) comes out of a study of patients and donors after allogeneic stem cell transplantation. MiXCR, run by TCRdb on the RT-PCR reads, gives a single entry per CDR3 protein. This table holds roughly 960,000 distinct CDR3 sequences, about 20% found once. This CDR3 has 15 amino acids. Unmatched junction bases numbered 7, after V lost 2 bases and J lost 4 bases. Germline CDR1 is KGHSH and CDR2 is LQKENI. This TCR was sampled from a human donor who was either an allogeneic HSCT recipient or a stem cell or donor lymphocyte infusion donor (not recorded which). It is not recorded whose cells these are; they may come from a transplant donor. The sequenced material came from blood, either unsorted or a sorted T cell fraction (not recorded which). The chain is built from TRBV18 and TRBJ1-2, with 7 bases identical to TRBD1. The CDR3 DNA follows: TGTGCCAGCTCACCAGAAGGTGCAGGGGGCTATGGCTACACCTTC. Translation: CASSPEGAGGYGYTF. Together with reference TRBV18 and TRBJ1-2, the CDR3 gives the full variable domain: NAGVMQNPRHLVRRRGQEARLRCSPMKGHSHVYWYRQLPEEGLKFMVYLQKENIIDESGMPKERFSAEFPKEGPSILRIQQVVRGDSAAYFCASSPEGAGGYGYTFGSGTRLTVV.